This is a list of T cell receptor beta chains from one sample in a study of cytomegalovirus exposure and HLA in healthy donors. This table comes from immunoSEQ multiplex PCR, and its TCRdb copy is limited to in-frame clones, with some not included. Of about 110,000 clones listed, roughly three quarters were seen once; the top ten hold less than 2.5%. The sequenced sample was PBMCs. These TCRs come from a young man in good health and CMV-seronegative. Each CDR3 is given with its conserved first and last residue. A D gene is named only where the DNA matches it firmly. Some rows have no size entry. The others give once, few or many, or a class for an expanded clone.

TRBV5-1	NA	TRBJ2-5	TRBD1	CASSLRGQGRSETQYF	TGCGCCAGCAGCTTGCGGGGACAGGGGCGATCAGAGACCCAGTACTTC
TRBV11-1	NA	TRBJ2-5	NA	CASSFYVTGDQETQYF	TGTGCCAGCAGCTTCTATGTGACGGGGGACCAAGAGACCCAGTACTTC
TRBV18	NA	TRBJ1-5	NA	CASSPGGSNQPQHF	TGTGCCAGCTCACCGGGGGGGAGCAATCAGCCCCAGCATTTT
TRBV7-6	NA	TRBJ2-1	TRBD2	CASSLIAGGLSEQFF	TGTGCCAGCAGCTTAATAGCGGGGGGGCTTAGTGAGCAGTTCTTC
TRBV4-3	NA	TRBJ1-5	NA	CASSQEGRRDQPQHF	TGCGCCAGCAGCCAAGAGGGTCGGAGGGATCAGCCCCAGCATTTT
TRBV10-3	NA	TRBJ2-7	TRBD1	CAISESDRGTYEQYF	TGTGCCATCAGTGAGAGCGACAGGGGCACCTACGAGCAGTACTTC
TRBV7-2	NA	TRBJ1-2	NA	CASSTGWGGNGYTF	TGTGCCAGCAGCACAGGATGGGGGGGGAATGGCTACACCTTC
TRBV7-6	NA	TRBJ2-2	NA	CASSLQVAGGITGELFF	TGTGCCAGCAGCTTACAGGTCGCTGGGGGCATCACCGGGGAGCTGTTTTTT
TRBV19	NA	TRBJ1-1	NA	CASIPRGLTNTEAFF	TGTGCCAGTATTCCCCGAGGCCTTACGAACACTGAAGCTTTCTTT
TRBV7-8	once	TRBJ1-2	NA	CASSLVTRDGYTF	TGTGCCAGCAGCTTAGTGACCAGGGATGGCTACACCTTC
TRBV6-5	NA	TRBJ2-7	NA	CASSTGGPLEQYF	TGTGCCAGCTCGACCGGGGGACCATTGGAGCAGTACTTC
TRBV19	NA	TRBJ2-3	NA	CASMRSGAPDFTDTQYF	TGTGCCAGTATGCGAAGTGGGGCGCCTGATTTCACAGATACGCAGTATTTT
TRBV5-1	NA	TRBJ2-7	TRBD1	CASSLGQGGGEQYF	TGCGCCAGCAGCTTAGGACAGGGTGGGGGCGAGCAGTACTTC
TRBV27	few	TRBJ1-6	NA	CASSLQGPSPLHF	TGTGCCAGCAGTTTACAGGGCCCCTCACCCCTCCACTTT
TRBV5-4	NA	TRBJ1-6	TRBD1	CASSAGGSSYNSPLHF	TGTGCCAGCAGCGCAGGGGGGAGCTCCTATAATTCACCCCTCCACTTT
TRBV13	NA	TRBJ2-6	NA	CASSSNSGANVLTF	TGTGCCAGCAGCTCTAACTCTGGGGCCAACGTCCTGACTTTC
TRBV4-2	NA	TRBJ2-2	NA	CASSRSPNTGELFF	TGTGCCAGCAGCCGTAGCCCGAACACCGGGGAGCTGTTTTTT
TRBV7-6	NA	TRBJ2-3	TRBD2	CASSSLSGGATNTQYF	TGTGCCAGCAGCAGTCTTAGCGGGGGGGCCACGAATACGCAGTATTTT
TRBV7-2	once	TRBJ2-3	NA	CASSLVGLPDTQYF	TGTGCCAGCAGCTTAGTGGGACTCCCAGATACGCAGTATTTT
TRBV2	few	TRBJ1-4	NA	CASRQAGEKLFF	TGTGCCAGCAGGCAGGCGGGTGAAAAACTGTTTTTT
TRBV29-1	NA	TRBJ1-2	NA	CSVDYPGSTYGYPF	TGCAGCGTTGACTACCCAGGAAGCACATATGGCTACCCCTTC
TRBV21-1	NA	TRBJ2-7	NA	CASTGGGAYEQYF	TGTGCCAGCACCGGCGGGGGGGCCTACGAGCAGTACTTC
TRBV29-1	NA	TRBJ2-2	NA	CSVVGAPGGELFF	TGCAGCGTTGTGGGGGCACCAGGCGGGGAGCTGTTTTTT
TRBV19	few	TRBJ1-1	NA	CASSIVGGQRTEAFF	TGTGCCAGTAGTATAGTGGGGGGGCAGAGGACTGAAGCTTTCTTT
TRBV5-6	NA	TRBJ2-7	TRBD2	CASSLGLGDTEQYF	TGTGCCAGCAGCTTAGGACTAGGTGATACCGAGCAGTACTTC
TRBV14	NA	TRBJ1-6	NA	CASSRNHGSSPLHF	TGTGCCAGCAGCCGAAATCACGGGAGTTCACCCCTCCACTTT
TRBV5-1	NA	TRBJ2-1	NA	CASSLGGAVYEQFF	TGCGCCAGCAGCTTGGGAGGAGCAGTCTATGAGCAGTTCTTC
TRBV28	few	TRBJ1-4	TRBD1	CATQLDRGEKLFF	TGTGCCACCCAGTTGGACAGGGGTGAAAAACTGTTTTTT
TRBV4-2	NA	TRBJ2-7	NA	CASSQGTTYEQYF	TGTGCCAGCAGCCAGGGGACAACCTACGAGCAGTACTTC
TRBV21-1	NA	TRBJ1-4	NA	CASSKEGARVGEKLFF	TGTGCCAGCAGCAAAGAGGGCGCCAGGGTTGGTGAAAAACTGTTTTTT
TRBV4-3	NA	TRBJ2-2	TRBD1	CASSPSGQWNTGELFF	TGCGCCAGCAGCCCTTCGGGACAGTGGAACACCGGGGAGCTGTTTTTT
TRBV15	NA	TRBJ1-5	TRBD1	CATSPDRGNQPQHF	TGTGCCACCAGCCCCGACAGGGGCAATCAGCCCCAGCATTTT
TRBV7-2	NA	TRBJ2-1	TRBD2	CASSLWGGRLAGANEQFF	TGTGCCAGCAGCTTATGGGGAGGTCGACTAGCGGGGGCCAATGAGCAGTTCTTC
TRBV7-9	once	TRBJ1-2	NA	CASSFEGDYGYTF	TGTGCCAGCAGCTTCGAGGGGGACTATGGCTACACCTTC
TRBV9	NA	TRBJ2-3	TRBD2	CASSVGAGVDTQYF	TGTGCCAGCAGCGTAGGGGCGGGGGTTGATACGCAGTATTTT
TRBV9	once	TRBJ2-1	TRBD2	CASSVGSGGADNEQFF	TGTGCCAGCAGCGTAGGGAGCGGGGGGGCCGACAATGAGCAGTTCTTC
TRBV6-5	NA	TRBJ2-1	TRBD2	CASSSLSGGRDEQFF	TGTGCCAGCAGTTCTCTTAGCGGGGGCAGGGATGAGCAGTTCTTC
TRBV7-9	few	TRBJ2-1	TRBD2	CASSLRVSGDGEQFF	TGTGCCAGCAGCTTAAGGGTCAGCGGGGACGGTGAGCAGTTCTTC
TRBV10-3	NA	TRBJ1-5	NA	CAISGARQPQHF	TGTGCCATCAGTGGAGCCCGACAGCCCCAGCATTTT
TRBV15	once	TRBJ2-1	NA	CATSRDRRGSRNEQFF	TGTGCCACCAGCAGAGATAGGCGGGGTTCACGGAATGAGCAGTTCTTC
TRBV9	NA	TRBJ2-2	NA	CASSVGGPGELFF	TGTGCCAGCAGCGTAGGAGGGCCCGGGGAGCTGTTTTTT
TRBV6-6	NA	TRBJ2-2	TRBD1	CASRRTSGQGAGELFF	TGTGCCAGCAGACGGACCTCCGGACAGGGGGCCGGGGAGCTGTTTTTT
TRBV4-2	NA	TRBJ2-7	NA	CASSQDLASPSYEQYF	TGTGCCAGCAGCCAAGATCTGGCTAGTCCATCCTACGAGCAGTACTTC
TRBV5-6	NA	TRBJ2-4	NA	CASSLAVGGNIQYF	TGTGCCAGCAGCTTGGCCGTCGGCGGAAACATTCAGTACTTC
TRBV27	NA	TRBJ2-7	NA	CASRGQQYEQYF	TGTGCCAGCAGAGGACAGCAGTACGAGCAGTACTTC
TRBV7-2	once	TRBJ2-5	TRBD2	CASSPPASGGVETQYF	TGTGCCAGCAGCCCCCCGGCTAGCGGGGGGGTTGAGACCCAGTACTTC
TRBV29-1	NA	TRBJ2-5	NA	CSVESLPGIGGTQYF	TGCAGCGTTGAATCCCTCCCGGGGATTGGAGGGACCCAGTACTTC
TRBV15	NA	TRBJ1-6	NA	CATSRDPRNNSPLHF	TGTGCCACCAGCAGAGATCCCCGTAATAATTCACCCCTCCACTTT
TRBV28	NA	TRBJ2-7	NA	CASSSLLNEQYF	TGTGCCAGCAGTTCACTGCTGAACGAGCAGTACTTC
TRBV5-4	NA	TRBJ1-1	NA	CASSSDGGLNTEAFF	TGTGCCAGCAGCTCGGACGGGGGGCTGAACACTGAAGCTTTCTTT
TRBV7-9	NA	TRBJ2-5	NA	CASSRRGQRQETQYF	TGTGCCAGCAGCAGGCGGGGGCAGAGGCAAGAGACCCAGTACTTC
TRBV5-1	once	TRBJ2-7	TRBD1	CASSLRYRDRGGFDEQYF	TGCGCCAGCAGCTTGCGTTACCGGGACAGGGGTGGGTTCGACGAGCAGTACTTC
TRBV6-5	NA	TRBJ2-7	NA	CASSTGTSANEQYF	TGTGCCAGCAGCACCGGGACTTCCGCCAACGAGCAGTACTTC
TRBV2	once	TRBJ2-7	NA	CASRKSGKGISYEQYF	TGTGCCAGCAGGAAGTCCGGCAAGGGGATCTCCTACGAGCAGTACTTC